These 20 T cell receptor beta chains originate from one sample sequenced in a study of T cells in Graves' hyperthyroidism and ophthalmopathy. RNA transcripts served as the template for amplifying TCR beta CDR3 regions. TCR CDR3 underwent first-round RT-PCR with the HTBI primer set. MiXCR was run by TCRdb on the multiplex PCR reads, yielding one entry per CDR3 protein. The sample includes about 550,000 distinct CDR3 sequences, about a fifth seen only once; the top ten take less than 30%. The specimen sequenced was blood. All receptors come from a man aged 18-30 years with Graves' hyperthyroidism.

This chain uses TRBV20-1 with TRBJ2-3; a weak D match, TRBD2 (6 bases). CDR1 is DFQATT, CDR2 SNEGSKA, per germline (reference sequence). This CDR3 contains 13 residues. V was shortened by 3 bases and J by 6 bases, with 13 bases between the two germline ends. Written as DNA, the CDR3 is TGCAGTGCTAGTCTGGGGGGAGGTGATACGCAGTATTTT. Its protein product is CSASLGGGDTQYF.

This clonotype has ten or more counts. The chain recombines TRBV28 with TRBJ1-1; possible D gene TRBD1, 5 bases. The ends were cut back, 2 bases at V and 5 bases at J, with 12 bases in the middle. This CDR3 comprises 14 residues. Germline lookup yields CDR1 MDHEN and CDR2 SYDVKM. The CDR3 DNA reads as TGTGCCAGCAGTTTAGGGGGGAGCAGTACTGAAGCTTTCTTT. Its translation: CASSLGGSSTEAFF. The full variable domain, in which reference TRBV28 and TRBJ1-1 provide the parts outside the CDR3, is DVKVTQSSRYLVKRTGEKVFLECVQDMDHENMFWYRQDPGLGLRLIYFSYDVKMKEKGDIPEGYSVSREKKERFSLILESASTNQTSMYLCASSLGGSSTEAFFGQGTRLTVV.

This clonotype has ten or more counts. The V call is TRBV2, the J call TRBJ2-7, with a tentative D call TRBD1 (6 bases). Germline CDR1 and CDR2: SNHLY and FYNNEI. V shed 6 bases and J shed 0 bases, with 9 bases lying between them. CDR3 length: 13 residues. As DNA, the CDR3 is TGTGCCAGCAGGTCGGGACACTCCTACGAGCAGTACTTC. Translating gives CASRSGHSYEQYF.

This clonotype has a handful of counts. This chain connects TRBV3-1 to TRBJ2-4; 7 bases are shared with TRBD1. CDR3 length: 13 residues. V shed 4 bases, J shed 4 bases, and the junction held 1 base outside the gene matches. Germline V gene lookup returns CDR1 LGHDT and CDR2 YNNKEL (reference sequence). The DNA for the CDR3 is TGTGCCAGCAGCCCGGGACAGAAAAACATTCAGTACTTC. This encodes CASSPGQKNIQYF.

Regarding this clonotype: A much larger clonotype is one base distant, so this may be a read error. This chain joins TRBV6-2 or TRBV6-3 and TRBJ1-1; TRBD1 matches 7 bases. The V gene end was trimmed by 0 bases and the J gene end by 1 base; junction bases not matched to a gene: 11. The germline gives CDR1 MNHEY, CDR2 SVGEGT. The CDR3 contains 18 residues. CDR3 DNA: TGTGCCAGCAGTTACTCGACAGGGATTTGGTTGAGGAACACTGAAGCTTTCTTT. Translating it yields CASSYSTGIWLRNTEAFF.

This clonotype was found many times. This chain connects TRBV6-5 to TRBJ2-5; the match to TRBD2 covers 15 bases. Germline V lookup: CDR1 MNHEY, CDR2 SVGAGI. The J segment lost 4 bases and the V segment lost 4 bases, leaving 4 bases of the junction unmatched. This CDR3 spans 16 amino acids. This CDR3 is CASSFRTSGGAETQYF. The CDR3 coding sequence is TGTGCCAGCAGTTTCCGGACTAGCGGGGGGGCAGAGACCCAGTACTTC.

Ten or more counts support this clonotype. This sequence joins TRBV6-5 and TRBJ2-7, with D perhaps TRBD1 or TRBD2 (5 bases each). The V and J ends lost 3 bases and 5 bases respectively, with 17 bases between them. CDR1 is MNHEY, CDR2 SVGAGI, per germline. This CDR3 has 15 residues. The CDR3 bases are TGTGCCAGCAGTTATGACTTGTGGGGGATGGACGAGCAGTACTTC. Protein sequence: CASSYDLWGMDEQYF.

This clonotype was seen many times. The rearrangement joins TRBV6-1 to TRBJ1-2; the D is unclear. CDR1 MNHNS and CDR2 SASEGT come from the germline V gene. This CDR3 comprises 16 residues. V was clipped by 2 bases and J by 10 bases, with 23 bases between them. The CDR3 loop reads CASSESGGLIPLIYTF. CDR3 bases: TGTGCCAGCAGTGAAAGTGGAGGACTGATCCCCCTAATCTACACCTTC.

Many counts were recorded for this clonotype. The chain has TRBV10-3 and TRBJ1-5, with 8 bases fitting TRBD1. The germline CDR1 and CDR2 sequences are ENHRY and SYGVKD. V lost 5 bases and J lost 2; bases outside the gene matches: 2. The CDR3 runs to 14 residues. CDR3 DNA sequence: TGTGCCATCAGTAAGACAGGGGGCAATCAGCCCCAGCATTTT. This translates into CAISKTGGNQPQHF.

The chain has TRBV28 and TRBJ1-5; no clear D. V was trimmed by 2 bases and J by 3 bases, leaving 8 bases between them. The CDR3 consists of 14 residues. Germline V gives CDR1 MDHEN, CDR2 SYDVKM. CDR3 in DNA: TGTGCCAGCAGTTTACTGGGTCCCAATCAGCCCCAGCATTTT. This sequence encodes CASSLLGPNQPQHF.

V gene TRBV5-1 combines with J gene TRBJ2-5, with D possibly being TRBD2 (5 bases). The germline V gene has CDR1 SGHRS and CDR2 YFSETQ. V lost 0 bases, J lost 5 bases, and 14 bases lay in between. This CDR3 has 15 residues. Here the CDR3 DNA reads TGCGCCAGCAGCTTGGCCTCGGGGATTGGGGAGACCCAGTACTTC. Translated: CASSLASGIGETQYF.

Remarks on this clonotype: With a much larger clone just one base away, this may be a read error. No conserved phenylalanine or tryptophan is present at the end of the CDR3, so a read error is the likely explanation. V and J are TRBV5-5 and TRBJ1-2; 11 bases agree with TRBD1. CDR1 SGHKS and CDR2 YYEKEE come from the germline V gene (reference sequence). With V trimmed by 4 bases and J by 1 base, 6 bases remained unmatched. The CDR3 spans 16 residues. CDR3: CASSDPGTGGNYGYTY. The CDR3 region has the DNA TGTGCCAGCAGCGACCCCGGGACAGGGGGTAACTATGGCTACACCTAC.

The V call is TRBV28, the J call TRBJ1-1; the D gene is possibly TRBD1 (6 bases). Between the trimmed V and J ends, which lost 7 bases and 0 bases, there was a span of 12 bases. Germline V lookup: CDR1 MDHEN, CDR2 SYDVKM. This CDR3 spans 14 amino acids. This chain's CDR3 is CASTGQFLNTEAFF. The CDR3 DNA reads as TGTGCCAGCACCGGACAGTTTTTGAACACTGAAGCTTTCTTT. Looking up the rest from reference TRBV28 and TRBJ1-1 gives the full variable domain: DVKVTQSSRYLVKRTGEKVFLECVQDMDHENMFWYRQDPGLGLRLIYFSYDVKMKEKGDIPEGYSVSREKKERFSLILESASTNQTSMYLCASTGQFLNTEAFFGQGTRLTVV.

This clonotype was recorded many times. This rearrangement joins TRBV6-1 to TRBJ2-7; D unresolved. Germline V gene lookup returns CDR1 MNHNS and CDR2 SASEGT. CDR3 length: 9 residues. Trimming shortened V by 9 bases and J by 4 bases, and 4 bases separated the two germline ends. The CDR3 DNA follows: TGTGCCAGTGGTTACGAGCAGTACTTC. Translation gives CASGYEQYF.

Remarks on this clonotype: Given a much more abundant clone one base away, this may be a read error. Because it lacks the conserved phenylalanine or tryptophan at the end, this CDR3 is likely a read error. The DNA for the CDR3 is TGTGCCAGCAGCTTAGGTTCTACCCTCGGCTACGAGCAGTACCTC. It is translated as CASSLGSTLGYEQYL. V usage is TRBV7-9 and J usage is TRBJ2-7; D remains ambiguous. Between the trimmed V and J ends, which lost 1 base and 3 bases, there was a span of 13 bases. CDR3 length: 15 amino acids. The germline gives CDR1 SEHNR, CDR2 FQNEAQ (reference sequence).

This clonotype was seen many times. In DNA, the CDR3 is TGTGCCAGCAGCCCTCGGGTGAACACTGAAGCTTTCTTT. This gives the protein CASSPRVNTEAFF. The chain employs TRBV28 and TRBJ1-1; D ambiguous. V lost 6 bases to trimming and J lost 0 bases, with 8 bases between them. The germline V gene has CDR1 MDHEN and CDR2 SYDVKM. The CDR3 covers 13 residues.

This clonotype was observed a few times. The chain uses TRBV7-9 and TRBJ2-4; perhaps D is TRBD1 or TRBD2 (5 bases each). With 0 bases removed from V and 7 bases from J, the gap between germline ends came to 13 bases. Germline V gene data show CDR1 as SEHNR and CDR2 as FQNEAQ (reference sequence). The CDR3 totals 15 residues. CDR3 in amino acids: CASSLAGDPGNIQYF. CDR3 nucleotide sequence: TGTGCCAGCAGCTTAGCGGGGGACCCAGGGAACATTCAGTACTTC.

The chain has TRBV2 and TRBJ1-1; no definite D call. Germline CDR1 is SNHLY and CDR2 is FYNNEI. V lost 8 bases to trimming and J lost 0 bases, with 10 bases between them. The CDR3 is 13 amino acids. Here the CDR3 reads CASPRTLNTEAFF. In DNA, the CDR3 is TGTGCCAGCCCGCGGACCCTGAACACTGAAGCTTTCTTT. Complete variable domain (other parts from reference TRBV2 and TRBJ1-1): EPEVTQTPSHQVTQMGQEVILRCVPISNHLYFYWYRQILGQKVEFLVSFYNNEISEKSEIFDDQFSVERPDGSNFTLKIRSTKLEDSAMYFCASPRTLNTEAFFGQGTRLTVV.

The sample holds many counts of this clonotype. The V call is TRBV2, the J call TRBJ1-2; 8 nucleotides align to TRBD1. V lost 5 bases and J lost 4; bases outside the gene matches: 6. The CDR3 is made up of 14 amino acids. Per germline, CDR1 SNHLY and CDR2 FYNNEI. The CDR3 is CASSQDRASYGYTF. DNA for the CDR3: TGTGCCAGCAGTCAGGACAGGGCCAGCTATGGCTACACCTTC.

This clonotype has at least ten counts. This chain joins TRBV30 and TRBJ1-1; D might be TRBD1 (6 bases). CDR1 is GTSNPN and CDR2 is SVGIG in the germline V gene (reference sequence). This CDR3 region has 14 residues. Trimming stripped 3 bases from V and 1 base from J, with 12 bases between. CDR3 DNA: TGTGCCTGGAGGAGGGGCAGGGGGAACACTGAAGCTTTCTTT. Its protein product is CAWRRGRGNTEAFF.